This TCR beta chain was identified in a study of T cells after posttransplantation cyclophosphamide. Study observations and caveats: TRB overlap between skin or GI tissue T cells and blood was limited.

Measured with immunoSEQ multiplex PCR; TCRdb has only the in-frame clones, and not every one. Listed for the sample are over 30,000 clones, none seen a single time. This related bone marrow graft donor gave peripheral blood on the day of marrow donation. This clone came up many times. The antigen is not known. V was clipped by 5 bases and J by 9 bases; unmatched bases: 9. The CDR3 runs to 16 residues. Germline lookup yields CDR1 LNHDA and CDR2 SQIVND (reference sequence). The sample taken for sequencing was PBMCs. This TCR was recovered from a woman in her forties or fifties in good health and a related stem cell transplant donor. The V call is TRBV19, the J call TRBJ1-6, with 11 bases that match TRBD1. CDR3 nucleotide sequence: TGTGCCAGTAGTCCGCGGGACAGGGGGAGTACTTCACCCCTCCACTTT. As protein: CASSPRDRGSTSPLHF.